These 30 T cell receptor beta chains originate from one sample sequenced in a study of OX40 agonist ivuxolimab in advanced cancers. Repertoires were generated with immunoSEQ multiplex PCR, while TCRdb's copy carries only in-frame clones and drops some. The sample has approximately 87,000 clones; 88% are singletons. The specimen comprised CD4+ or CD8+ T cells sorted from blood, sampled in a trial of the OX40 agonist ivuxolimab. Receptor source: an adult with an advanced solid tumor such as melanoma, head and neck, liver or kidney cancer.

This clone has a handful of counts. This sequence joins TRBV29-1 and TRBJ2-1; 9 bases map to TRBD1. The length of the CDR3 is 17 residues. Germline loops: CDR1 SQVTM, CDR2 ANQGSEA. J gave up 3 bases and V 3 bases, and 12 bases lay outside the gene matches. The CDR3: CSVEGQGAPPLYNEQFF. The CDR3 region has the DNA TGCAGCGTTGAGGGACAGGGTGCTCCCCCCCTCTACAATGAGCAGTTCTTC.

The chain recombines TRBV21-1 with TRBJ1-5; TRBD1 is the table's D call, not checked against the DNA. TRBV21-1 is deemed a pseudogene. The CDR3 extends over 15 amino acids. This CDR3 reads CASSLRWGRNQPQHF. DNA for the CDR3: TGTGCCAGCAGCCTAAGGTGGGGGCGCAATCAGCCCCAGCATTTT.

The chain carries TRBV19 and TRBJ2-7; tentatively, D is TRBD2 (5 bases). The CDR3 spans 13 residues. V was clipped by 7 bases and J by 4 bases, with 14 bases between them. Germline CDR1 LNHDA, CDR2 SQIVND (reference sequence). CDR3 DNA: TGTGCCAGTAAGGACTCCCGGGGTTACGAGCAGTACTTC. This sequence encodes CASKDSRGYEQYF.

This clone was seen just once. The rearrangement joins TRBV5-1 to TRBJ2-7; D gene unclear. The length of the CDR3 is 15 residues. Germline CDR1 SGHRS, CDR2 YFSETQ. Trimming removed 0 bases from V and 2 bases from J, with 12 bases in between. The CDR3 is CASSLAPVGTYEQYF. The CDR3 nucleotides read TGCGCCAGCAGCTTGGCCCCAGTGGGAACCTACGAGCAGTACTTC.

The CDR3 loop reads CASSYRASTDTQYF. The CDR3 DNA is TGTGCCAGCAGTTACAGAGCTAGCACAGATACGCAGTATTTT. The chain employs TRBV6-6 and TRBJ2-3; D ambiguous. In germline, CDR1 is MNHNY, CDR2 SVGAGI (reference sequence). The CDR3 has 14 amino acids. Between the trimmed V and J ends, which lost 2 bases and 0 bases, there was a span of 6 bases.

In DNA, the CDR3 is TGTGCCAGCAGCCTGGACAGGGATCTTGGCTACACCTTC. It translates to CASSLDRDLGYTF. The chain carries TRBV7-9 and TRBJ1-2, with 8 bases fitting TRBD1. Trimming took 5 bases from V and 7 from J; bases not matched to a gene: 6. Per germline, CDR1 SEHNR and CDR2 FQNEAQ (reference sequence). The CDR3 runs to 13 residues.

V is TRBV7-6 and J is TRBJ2-2; D is unresolved. V was pared by 2 bases and J by 0 bases, with 4 bases between. The V gene's germline CDR1 is SGHVS and CDR2 FNYEAQ. This CDR3 is built from 14 residues. The CDR3 spells CASSLLTNTGELFF. Written as DNA, the CDR3 is TGTGCCAGCAGCTTACTAACGAACACCGGGGAGCTGTTTTTT.

This chain links TRBV5-5 with TRBJ1-2; D is ambiguous. The germline CDR1 and CDR2 sequences are SGHKS and YYEKEE (reference sequence). This CDR3 has 15 amino acids. Trimming took off 0 bases at V and 4 bases at J, with 13 bases between the two ends. CDR3 sequence (DNA): TGTGCCAGCAGCTTGGCGTCTGGACTGTCCTATGGCTACACCTTC. Encoded protein: CASSLASGLSYGYTF.

The V call is TRBV5-1, the J call TRBJ2-7; D may be TRBD2 (5 bases). Between the trimmed V and J ends, which lost 0 bases and 3 bases, there was a span of 13 bases. The CDR3 length is 15 residues. Germline CDR1 reads SGHRS; CDR2 reads YFSETQ. The CDR3 bases are TGCGCCAGCAGCTTGGGGCTAGCAGAAAGCTACGAGCAGTACTTC. This sequence encodes CASSLGLAESYEQYF.

The chain combines TRBV10-3 with TRBJ2-1; TRBD2 aligns across 8 bases. This CDR3 region has 16 residues. Germline V CDR1 and CDR2: ENHRY, SYGVKD. The V and J ends lost 3 bases and 6 bases, in that order; junction bases with no gene match: 10. CDR3 DNA: TGTGCCATCAGTGAAAAGGTAGCGGGAACTCCCAATGAGCAGTTCTTC. Protein: CAISEKVAGTPNEQFF.

This chain links TRBV4-1 with TRBJ2-5; no clear D. Germline V gives CDR1 MGHRA, CDR2 YSYEKL. CDR3 length equals 16 residues. V was trimmed by 1 base and J by 2 bases, leaving 14 bases between them. CDR3 nucleotides: TGCGCCAGCAGCCAAGGGGTGGTTACTCAACAAGAGACCCAGTACTTC. Its translation is CASSQGVVTQQETQYF.

This sequence joins TRBV5-1 and TRBJ2-3; D is undetermined. Trimming took 0 bases from V and 2 from J, leaving 1 base between them. The CDR3 runs to 12 residues. Germline V gene sequence: CDR1 SGHRS, CDR2 YFSETQ. As DNA, the CDR3 is TGCGCCAGCAGCTTGGCCACAGATACGCAGTATTTT. Its protein product is CASSLATDTQYF.

The chain is built from TRBV18 and TRBJ2-3; D not certain. V was clipped by 5 bases and J by 6 bases, with 6 bases between them. This CDR3 spans 11 amino acids. Germline lookup yields CDR1 KGHSH and CDR2 LQKENI. The CDR3: CASSSDDTQYF. The CDR3 coding sequence is TGTGCCAGCTCATCAGACGATACGCAGTATTTT.

This clone came up once. The genes are TRBV5-8 and TRBJ2-2; 9 bases are a match to TRBD1. Germline CDR1 and CDR2: SGHTS and YDEGEE. The CDR3 loop spans 16 amino acids. V was pared by 4 bases and J by 1 base, with 5 bases of the junction left unmatched. This CDR3 reads CASSLPTGGNTGELFF. DNA for the CDR3: TGTGCCAGCAGCCTCCCGACAGGGGGGAACACCGGGGAGCTGTTTTTT.

The chain is built from TRBV6-1 and TRBJ2-3, with 9 bases fitting TRBD2. Germline values: CDR1 MNHNS, CDR2 SASEGT. The V and J ends lost 7 bases and 2 bases, in that order; junction bases with no gene match: 7. The CDR3 has 15 amino acids. CDR3 sequence (DNA): TGTGCCAGCAAGCCTAGCGGGACCTACACAGATACGCAGTATTTT. It translates to CASKPSGTYTDTQYF.

The genes are TRBV6-1 and TRBJ1-4, with 10 bases that match TRBD1. Germline CDR1 and CDR2: MNHNS and SASEGT. With V trimmed by 6 bases and J by 3 bases, 4 bases remained unmatched. The CDR3 is 15 amino acids. The CDR3 sequence: CASRGTGVPNEKLFF. Written as DNA, the CDR3 is TGTGCCAGCAGAGGGACAGGGGTACCTAATGAAAAACTGTTTTTT.

The chain recombines TRBV18 with TRBJ2-2; weak D call: TRBD1 (6 bases). V was clipped by 2 bases and J by 1 base, with 11 bases between them. Germline CDR1 is KGHSH and CDR2 is LQKENI. CDR3 size: 16 residues. As DNA, the CDR3 is TGTGCCAGCTCACCAAGTCCCAGGGGGAACACCGGGGAGCTGTTTTTT. Amino acids: CASSPSPRGNTGELFF.

V usage is TRBV7-2 and J usage is TRBJ1-5; no clear D. Trimming removed 1 base from V and 4 bases from J, with 5 bases in between. The CDR3 sequence is 13 residues long. Germline V CDR1 and CDR2: SGHTA, FQGNSA. CDR3 DNA: TGTGCCAGCAGCTTAGGGGTTAATCAGCCCCAGCATTTT. As protein: CASSLGVNQPQHF.

This chain links TRBV27 with TRBJ2-5; 14 positions match TRBD2. The CDR3 length is 16 residues. With 5 bases clipped from V and 5 bases from J, the junction kept 7 bases outside the gene matches. Germline CDR1 MNHEY, CDR2 SMNVEV (reference sequence). The CDR3 DNA is TGTGCCAGCAGTGGGAGACTAGCGGGAGGGCTGGAGACCCAGTACTTC. Residues: CASSGRLAGGLETQYF.

The rearrangement joins TRBV10-3 to TRBJ2-5, with D maybe TRBD2 (5 bases). The V end lost 4 bases, the J end lost 0 bases, and 9 bases lay between the germline ends. The germline CDR1 and CDR2 sequences are ENHRY and SYGVKD. This CDR3 spans 14 amino acids. This CDR3 reads CAISVASYQETQYF. The CDR3 DNA reads TGTGCCATCAGTGTAGCGTCGTACCAAGAGACCCAGTACTTC.

The rearrangement joins TRBV10-3 to TRBJ2-7; D might be TRBD1 (6 bases). Trimming took off 4 bases at V and 0 bases at J, with 13 bases between the two ends. Germline CDR1 ENHRY, CDR2 SYGVKD. The CDR3 runs 15 residues. The CDR3 loop reads CAISGPRGSSYEQYF. DNA of the CDR3: TGTGCCATCAGTGGTCCCAGGGGCTCCTCCTACGAGCAGTACTTC.

CDR3 nucleotides: TGTGCCAGCAGTGGGAGCCTCGAAATACACTATGGCTACACCTTC. Its translation: CASSGSLEIHYGYTF. The genes are TRBV6-5 and TRBJ1-2; no clear D gene. V dropped 5 bases and J dropped 3 bases, with 16 bases sitting between them. Germline-derived CDR1 and CDR2 are MNHEY and SVGAGI. CDR3 size: 15 residues.

The genes are TRBV11-2 and TRBJ1-3; a weak D match, TRBD1 (5 bases). From germline, CDR1 is SGHAT and CDR2 FQNNGV. V dropped 3 bases and J dropped 0 bases, with 9 bases sitting between them. The CDR3 has 15 residues. The CDR3 coding sequence is TGTGCCAGCAGCTTCGCGGGGGGCTCTGGAAACACCATATATTTT. Its translation is CASSFAGGSGNTIYF.

V gene TRBV6-6 combines with J gene TRBJ1-1; no firm D call. Germline-derived CDR1 and CDR2 are MNHNY and SVGAGI (reference sequence). Trimming left V 0 bases short and J 0 bases short, with 8 bases between. CDR3 length: 15 residues. The CDR3 DNA sequence: TGTGCCAGCAGTTACTCTTTACGGATGAACACTGAAGCTTTCTTT. Protein: CASSYSLRMNTEAFF.

This clone was seen once. The rearrangement uses TRBV7-9 and TRBJ1-3; D is ambiguous. The CDR3 has 15 amino acids. V was clipped by 0 bases and J by 0 bases, with 6 bases between them. CDR1 is SEHNR, CDR2 FQNEAQ, per germline (reference sequence). The CDR3 DNA reads TGTGCCAGCAGCTTAGCAGATACCTCTGGAAACACCATATATTTT. Translating it yields CASSLADTSGNTIYF.

The chain links TRBV27 to TRBJ1-5, with D unclear. The germline V gene encodes CDR1 MNHEY and CDR2 SMNVEV (reference sequence). The germline V and J ends were trimmed by 2 bases and 7 bases, with 6 bases remaining between them. CDR3 size: 12 residues. The CDR3 DNA reads TGTGCCAGCAGTTTAGCGGGACAGCCCCAGCATTTT. This sequence encodes CASSLAGQPQHF.

This clone was observed a few times. This chain joins TRBV5-1 and TRBJ1-1; D gene uncertain. CDR3 length: 15 residues. CDR1 SGHRS and CDR2 YFSETQ come from the germline V gene. Trimming shortened V by 6 bases and J by 3 bases, and 18 bases separated the two germline ends. The DNA of the CDR3 is TGCGCCAGCACCCCGCGTGGGAGCGCGGACACTGAAGCTTTCTTT. This translates into CASTPRGSADTEAFF.

The chain is built from TRBV5-5 and TRBJ2-1, with D maybe TRBD2 (6 bases). The germline V gene has CDR1 SGHKS and CDR2 YYEKEE (reference sequence). The CDR3 contains 16 residues. Trimming took off 0 bases at V and 3 bases at J, with 13 bases between the two ends. The CDR3 is CASSLGLQGLYNEQFF. The CDR3 DNA reads as TGTGCCAGCAGCTTGGGGCTGCAGGGACTCTACAATGAGCAGTTCTTC.

Only one count was recorded for this clone. This chain uses TRBV10-3 with TRBJ1-2; D is uncertain. V was pared by 0 bases and J by 4 bases, with 18 bases between. The CDR3 loop spans 17 amino acids. The germline gives CDR1 ENHRY, CDR2 SYGVKD. DNA of the CDR3: TGTGCCATCAGTGAGTCGACTTTCGTTGGGCACACCTATGGCTACACCTTC. Translation: CAISESTFVGHTYGYTF.

The rearrangement links TRBV6-1 to TRBJ1-3; a possible D gene is TRBD1 (6 bases). The CDR3 is made up of 15 amino acids. In germline, CDR1 is MNHNS, CDR2 SASEGT. Trimming removed 11 bases from V and 4 bases from J, with 21 bases in between. CDR3: CACGLRGARGNTIYF. The CDR3 DNA sequence: TGTGCCTGCGGTCTCCGGGGGGCAAGAGGAAACACCATATATTTT.